This is a list of T cell receptor beta chains from one sample in a study of T cells in Graves' hyperthyroidism and ophthalmopathy. TCRdb fed the multiplex PCR reads into MiXCR, producing one record per CDR3 protein. The table records more than 550,000 distinct CDR3 sequences, around 19% of them present only once. Sequenced input: blood. Receptors were obtained from a woman aged 50 to 65 with Graves' hyperthyroidism that later progressed to Graves' ophthalmopathy. Both conserved end residues are part of each CDR3. D genes are given only for firm matches. Clone sizes are given selectively: once, few, many, or a class where the clone is expanded.

>TRBV10-3|TRBJ2-1|NA|few
CAIRPGQTSSYNEQFF
TGTGCCATCAGACCCGGACAGACCAGCTCCTACAATGAGCAGTTCTTC
>TRBV6-1|TRBJ2-3|TRBD1|NA
CASGLGTGLSTDTQYF
TGTGCCAGCGGGTTGGGGACAGGACTGAGCACAGATACGCAGTATTTT
>TRBV12-3/TRBV12-4|TRBJ1-1|NA|many
CASSLYLRTEAFF
TGTGCCAGCAGTTTATATTTACGGACTGAAGCTTTCTTT
>TRBV30|TRBJ1-5|TRBD1|few
CAWVAGGSGNQPQHF
TGTGCCTGGGTTGCAGGGGGCTCGGGCAATCAGCCCCAGCATTTT
>TRBV12-3/TRBV12-4|TRBJ1-4|NA|few
CASNVDSREKLFF
TGTGCCAGCAACGTGGACAGTCGGGAAAAACTGTTTTTT
>TRBV5-1|TRBJ2-5|NA|NA
CASSRLDQETRYF
TGCGCCAGCAGCCGACTGGATCAAGAGACCCGGTACTTC
>TRBV18|TRBJ2-5|NA|few
CASSPPGTQETQYF
TGTGCCAGCTCACCACCCGGCACACAAGAGACCCAGTACTTC
>TRBV5-1|TRBJ2-2|NA|many
CASSLVRLGLNTGELFF
TGCGCCAGCAGCTTGGTTAGGCTAGGCCTGAACACCGGGGAGCTGTTTTTT
>TRBV12-3/TRBV12-4|TRBJ2-1|NA|many
CASRFLDEQFF
TGTGCCAGCAGGTTTTTGGATGAGCAGTTCTTC
>TRBV5-6|TRBJ2-1|NA|NA
CASSFPSYNEQFF
TGTGCCAGCAGCTTCCCAAGTTACAATGAGCAGTTCTTC
>TRBV7-8|TRBJ1-2|NA|few
CASSLAGAGASYGYTF
TGTGCCAGCAGCTTAGCAGGGGCAGGAGCTAGCTATGGCTACACCTTC
>TRBV18|TRBJ1-4|NA|many
CASSPPDSFREKLFF
TGTGCCAGCTCACCACCGGACTCCTTTAGGGAAAAACTGTTTTTT
>TRBV12-3/TRBV12-4|TRBJ2-2|NA|few
CASSLPGVNTGELFF
TGTGCCAGCTCACTCCCGGGGGTGAACACCGGGGAGCTGTTTTTT
>TRBV19|TRBJ1-6|TRBD1|NA
CASSIVTAGGSDNSPLHF
TGTGCCAGTAGTATAGTAACCGCAGGGGGTTCGGATAATTCACCCCTCCACTTT
>TRBV11-2|TRBJ2-5|TRBD2|many
CASSLVGGTQETQYF
TGTGCCAGCAGCTTGGTCGGGGGGACTCAAGAGACCCAGTACTTC
>TRBV3-1|TRBJ2-1|NA|NA
CASSQDISGWNEQFF
TGTGCCAGCAGCCAAGATATTAGCGGCTGGAATGAGCAGTTCTTC
>TRBV20-1|TRBJ2-7|NA|NA
CGALGDPTTFPYEQYF
TGCGGTGCTCTCGGGGACCCCACAACGTTCCCCTACGAGCAGTACTTC
>TRBV12-3/TRBV12-4|TRBJ2-7|NA|NA
CASSYRVVYEQYF
TGTGCCAGCAGTTATCGCGTCGTTTACGAGCAGTACTTC
>TRBV7-9|TRBJ2-5|TRBD2|many
CASSVSGGAGETQYF
TGTGCCAGCAGCGTTAGCGGGGGGGCCGGAGAGACCCAGTACTTC
>TRBV30|TRBJ2-1|TRBD1|many
CAWGQGISYNEQFF
TGTGCCTGGGGACAGGGCATTTCCTACAATGAGCAGTTCTTC
>TRBV5-1|TRBJ2-6|NA|few
CASSPDPGTGANVLTF
TGCGCCAGCAGCCCCGATCCGGGGACAGGGGCCAACGTCCTGACTTTC
>TRBV2|TRBJ1-5|NA|many
CASSESAGGNQPQHF
TGTGCCAGCAGTGAGAGCGCAGGGGGCAATCAGCCCCAGCATTTT
>TRBV5-1|TRBJ1-2|NA|NA
CASSLFPGTYGYTF
TGCGCCAGCAGCTTGTTTCCGGGGACCTATGGCTACACCTTC
>TRBV6-6|TRBJ1-1|NA|NA
CASSYSMRAGWDTEAFF
TGTGCCAGCAGTTACTCGATGAGGGCCGGATGGGACACTGAAGCTTTCTTT
>TRBV10-3|TRBJ2-2|TRBD1|NA
CAISVRGRGATGELFF
TGTGCCATCAGTGTCAGGGGGCGCGGTGCCACCGGGGAGCTGTTTTTT
>TRBV2|TRBJ2-1|TRBD2|many
CASSGSGGLINEQFF
TGTGCCAGCAGTGGAAGCGGGGGCCTAATCAATGAGCAGTTCTTC
>TRBV12-3/TRBV12-4|TRBJ2-2|NA|NA
CASSEQGFVTGELFF
TGTGCCAGCAGTGAACAGGGATTTGTCACCGGGGAGCTGTTTTTT
>TRBV11-3|TRBJ1-6|NA|many
CASSFSNNSPLHF
TGTGCCAGCAGCTTTTCCAATAATTCACCCCTCCACTTT
>TRBV12-3/TRBV12-4|TRBJ2-4|TRBD2|NA
CASSFTSGPGGVQYF
TGTGCCAGCAGTTTTACTAGCGGTCCCGGAGGGGTTCAGTACTTC
>TRBV5-1|TRBJ2-3|TRBD2|few
CASSAKTSGWIGDTQYF
TGCGCCAGCAGCGCAAAAACTAGCGGGTGGATAGGTGATACGCAGTATTTT
>TRBV5-1|TRBJ1-1|TRBD1|many
CASSTRTGGFSEAFF
TGCGCCAGCAGCACTAGGACAGGGGGGTTCTCTGAAGCTTTCTTT
>TRBV2|TRBJ1-5|NA|many
CASSQRIAVRAGPQHF
TGTGCCAGCAGTCAAAGGATAGCCGTTCGAGCAGGTCCCCAGCATTTT
>TRBV18|TRBJ2-7|TRBD1|NA
CASSSRDRDEQYF
TGTGCCAGCAGCTCCCGGGACAGGGACGAGCAGTACTTC
>TRBV11-1|TRBJ2-6|NA|many
CASSSVGSGANVLTF
TGTGCCAGCAGCTCCGTGGGCTCTGGGGCCAACGTCCTGACTTTC
>TRBV12-3/TRBV12-4|TRBJ2-1|NA|few
CASSESGVQFF
TGTGCCAGCTCGGAGTCTGGTGTGCAGTTCTTC
>TRBV11-2|TRBJ2-2|NA|many
CASSLIVRHTGELFF
TGTGCCAGCAGCTTAATAGTCAGACACACCGGGGAGCTGTTTTTT
>TRBV6-1|TRBJ1-1|NA|many
CASTRAVSTEAFF
TGTGCCAGCACGAGGGCCGTGAGCACTGAAGCTTTCTTT
>TRBV11-2|TRBJ1-1|NA|NA
CASSQDRGGHTEAFF
TGTGCCAGCAGCCAAGATAGAGGGGGGCACACTGAAGCTTTCTTT
>TRBV30|TRBJ1-1|NA|NA
CAGKTGSTEAFF
TGTGCCGGAAAGACAGGCAGCACTGAAGCTTTCTTT
>TRBV7-9|TRBJ1-4|TRBD1|few
CAAPGQGGEVVSETNEKLFF
TGTGCCGCCCCGGGACAGGGGGGAGAAGTCGTCAGTGAAACTAATGAAAAACTGTTTTTT
>TRBV6-6|TRBJ1-1|TRBD1|NA
CASSYSPYRGLFVMNTEAFF
TGTGCCAGCAGTTACTCGCCCTACAGGGGGCTGTTCGTGATGAACACTGAAGCTTTCTTT
>TRBV4-2|TRBJ1-2|NA|few
CASSQDRAINYGYTF
TGTGCCAGCAGCCAAGATCGGGCAATTAACTATGGCTACACCTTC
>TRBV24-1|TRBJ2-5|NA|NA
CAASDNREGIQETQYF
TGTGCCGCCAGTGACAACAGGGAGGGTATCCAAGAGACCCAGTACTTC
>TRBV4-1|TRBJ2-7|TRBD1|few
CASSQVQQTGEQYF
TGCGCCAGCAGCCAAGTACAGCAGACAGGGGAGCAGTACTTC
>TRBV9|TRBJ1-6|NA|NA
CASNRGGDGSPLHF
TGTGCCAGCAACCGGGGAGGGGATGGGTCACCCCTCCACTTT